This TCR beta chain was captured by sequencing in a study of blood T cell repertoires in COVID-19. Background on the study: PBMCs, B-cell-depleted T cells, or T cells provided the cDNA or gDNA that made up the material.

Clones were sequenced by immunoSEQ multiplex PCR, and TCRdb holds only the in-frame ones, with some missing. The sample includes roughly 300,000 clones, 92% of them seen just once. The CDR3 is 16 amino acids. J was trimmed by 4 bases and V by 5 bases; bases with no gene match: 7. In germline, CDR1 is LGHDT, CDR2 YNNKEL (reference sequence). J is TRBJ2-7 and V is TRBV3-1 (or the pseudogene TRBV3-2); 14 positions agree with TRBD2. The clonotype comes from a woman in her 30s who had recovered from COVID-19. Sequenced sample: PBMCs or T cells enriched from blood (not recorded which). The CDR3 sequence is CASSSRTSGGPYEQYF. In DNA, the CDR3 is TGTGCCAGCAGCTCTCGGACTAGCGGGGGGCCTTACGAGCAGTACTTC.